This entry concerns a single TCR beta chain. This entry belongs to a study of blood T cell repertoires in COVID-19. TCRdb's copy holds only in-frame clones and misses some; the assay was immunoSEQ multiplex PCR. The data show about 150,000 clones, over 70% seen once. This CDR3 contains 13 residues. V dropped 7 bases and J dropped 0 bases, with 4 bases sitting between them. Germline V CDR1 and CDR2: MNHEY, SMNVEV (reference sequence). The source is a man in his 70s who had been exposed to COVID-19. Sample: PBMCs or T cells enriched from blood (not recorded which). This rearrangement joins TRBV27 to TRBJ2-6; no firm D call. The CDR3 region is CASTLSGANVLTF. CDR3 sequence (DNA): TGTGCCAGCACCCTCTCTGGGGCCAACGTCCTGACTTTC.